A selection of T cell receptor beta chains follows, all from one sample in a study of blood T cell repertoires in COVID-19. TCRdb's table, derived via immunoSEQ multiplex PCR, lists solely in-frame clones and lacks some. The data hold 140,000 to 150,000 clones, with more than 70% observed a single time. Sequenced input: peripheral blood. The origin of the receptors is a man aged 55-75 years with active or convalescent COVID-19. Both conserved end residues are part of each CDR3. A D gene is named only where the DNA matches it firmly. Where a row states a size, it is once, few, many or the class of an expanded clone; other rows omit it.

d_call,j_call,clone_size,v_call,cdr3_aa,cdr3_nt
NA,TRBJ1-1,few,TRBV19,CASSKSRMNTEAFF,TGTGCCAGTAGTAAGTCGCGAATGAACACTGAAGCTTTCTTT
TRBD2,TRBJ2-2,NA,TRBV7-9,CASSARTSGVGELFF,TGTGCCAGCAGCGCCCGGACTAGTGGGGTCGGGGAGCTGTTTTTT
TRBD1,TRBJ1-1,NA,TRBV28,CATYRQGGSEAFF,TGTGCCACCTATAGACAGGGAGGTTCTGAAGCTTTCTTT
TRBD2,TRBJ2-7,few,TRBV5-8,CASSLGLAGDYEQYF,TGTGCCAGCAGCTTGGGGCTAGCGGGAGACTACGAGCAGTACTTC
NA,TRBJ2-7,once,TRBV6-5,CASSYSNLRGTHEQYF,TGTGCCAGCAGTTACTCGAATTTAAGGGGTACCCACGAGCAGTACTTC
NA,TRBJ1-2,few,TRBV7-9,CASSPGQNYGYTF,TGTGCCAGCAGCCCTGGACAGAATTATGGCTACACCTTC
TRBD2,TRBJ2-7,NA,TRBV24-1,CATSDAPDRGGVPYEQYF,TGTGCCACCAGTGATGCCCCTGACCGGGGGGGGGTCCCCTACGAGCAGTACTTC
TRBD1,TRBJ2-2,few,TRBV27,CASSPGTGEGTGELFF,TGTGCCAGCAGTCCTGGGACAGGGGAAGGCACCGGGGAGCTGTTTTTT
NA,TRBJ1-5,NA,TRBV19,CASSFETGQPQHF,TGTGCCAGCTCCTTCGAGACGGGACAGCCCCAGCATTTT
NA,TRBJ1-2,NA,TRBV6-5,CASSYSRPGYGYTF,TGTGCCAGCAGTTACTCGAGGCCGGGCTATGGCTACACCTTC
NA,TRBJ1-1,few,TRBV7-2,CASSLHGGSEAFF,TGTGCCAGCAGCTTACATGGAGGTAGTGAAGCTTTCTTT
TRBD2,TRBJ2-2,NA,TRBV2,CASSPGTSVWTGELFF,TGTGCCAGCAGTCCCGGGACTAGCGTCTGGACCGGGGAGCTGTTTTTT
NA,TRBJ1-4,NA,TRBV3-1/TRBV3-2,CASSQSDRRNEKLFF,TGTGCCAGCAGCCAATCCGACAGGCGTAATGAAAAACTGTTTTTT
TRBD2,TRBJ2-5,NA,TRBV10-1,CASSVGPGLAGQETQYF,TGCGCCAGCAGTGTTGGCCCCGGACTAGCGGGACAAGAGACCCAGTACTTC
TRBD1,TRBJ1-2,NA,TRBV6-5,CAARDRGPYGYTF,TGTGCCGCCCGGGACAGGGGCCCCTATGGCTACACCTTC
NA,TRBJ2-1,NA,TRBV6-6,CASSYPSREQFF,TGTGCCAGCAGTTACCCCTCCCGGGAGCAGTTCTTC
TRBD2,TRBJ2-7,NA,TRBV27,CASSLWGGRTHF,TGTGCCAGCAGTTTATGGGGCGGGAGGACCCACTTC
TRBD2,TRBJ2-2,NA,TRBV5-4,CASSSGLAGVTGELFF,TGTGCCAGCAGCTCGGGACTAGCGGGAGTCACCGGGGAGCTGTTTTTT
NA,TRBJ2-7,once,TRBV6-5,CASSYPRGLSYEQYF,TGTGCCAGCAGTTACCCACGAGGCCTTTCCTACGAGCAGTACTTC
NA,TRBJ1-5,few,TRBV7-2,CASSLRGAQPQHF,TGTGCCAGCAGCTTACGGGGGGCGCAGCCCCAGCATTTT
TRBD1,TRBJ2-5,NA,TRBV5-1,CASSSTGGTETQYF,TGCGCCAGCAGCTCGACAGGGGGCACGGAGACCCAGTACTTC
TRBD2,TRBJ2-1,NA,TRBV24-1,CATNAGVSDEQFF,TGTGCCACCAACGCGGGAGTTTCGGATGAGCAGTTCTTC
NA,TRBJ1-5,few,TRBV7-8,CASSLGGGRGNQPQHF,TGTGCCAGCAGCTTAGGGGGGGGAAGAGGCAATCAGCCCCAGCATTTT
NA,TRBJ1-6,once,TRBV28,CASSFTRDFYNSPLHF,TGTGCCAGCAGTTTCACCAGGGATTTTTATAATTCACCCCTCCACTTT
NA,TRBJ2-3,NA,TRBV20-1,CSAFTDTQYF,TGCAGTGCCTTCACAGATACGCAGTATTTT
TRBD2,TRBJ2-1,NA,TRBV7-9,CASSLTRRGDEQFF,TGTGCCAGCAGCCTCACACGACGGGGGGATGAGCAGTTCTTC
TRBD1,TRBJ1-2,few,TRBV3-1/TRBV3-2,CASSQGQNYGYTF,TGTGCCAGCAGCCAGGGACAGAACTATGGCTACACCTTC
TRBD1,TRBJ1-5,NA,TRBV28,CASSLEGAWQPQHF,TGTGCCAGCAGTTTAGAGGGGGCTTGGCAGCCCCAGCATTTT
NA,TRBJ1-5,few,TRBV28,CASSLTGKFGQPQHF,TGTGCCAGCAGTTTAACAGGGAAATTCGGTCAGCCCCAGCATTTT
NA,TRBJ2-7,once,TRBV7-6,CASSLGHQKPYEQYF,TGTGCCAGCAGCTTAGGACACCAAAAACCCTACGAGCAGTACTTC
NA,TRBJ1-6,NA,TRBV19,CASSSRGRNSPLHF,TGTGCCAGTAGTTCCCGGGGTCGAAATTCACCCCTCCACTTT
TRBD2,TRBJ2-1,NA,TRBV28,CASGPGTSSYNEQFF,TGTGCCAGCGGACCCGGGACTAGCTCCTACAATGAGCAGTTCTTC
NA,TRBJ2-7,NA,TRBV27,CASSLSARGELEQYF,TGTGCCAGCAGTTTATCCGCCAGGGGAGAGCTCGAGCAGTACTTC
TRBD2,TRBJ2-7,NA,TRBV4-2,CASSQEASGTPGYEQYF,TGTGCCAGCAGCCAAGAGGCTAGCGGTACACCTGGCTACGAGCAGTACTTC
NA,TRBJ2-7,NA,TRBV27,CASSFGVRRYEQYF,TGTGCCAGCAGTTTCGGTGTCCGGAGATACGAGCAGTACTTC
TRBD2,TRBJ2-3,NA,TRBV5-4,CASSLHGSGPTDTQYF,TGTGCCAGCAGCTTGCACGGTAGCGGGCCCACAGATACGCAGTATTTT
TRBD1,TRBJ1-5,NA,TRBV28,CASSPWTGDSQPQHF,TGTGCCAGCAGTCCATGGACAGGGGATTCTCAGCCCCAGCATTTT
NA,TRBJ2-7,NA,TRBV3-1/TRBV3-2,CASSDGGTTYEQYF,TGTGCCAGCAGTGACGGCGGGACGACCTACGAGCAGTACTTC
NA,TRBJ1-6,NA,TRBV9,CASSQAAGNSPLHF,TGTGCCAGCAGCCAAGCGGCTGGTAATTCACCCCTCCACTTT
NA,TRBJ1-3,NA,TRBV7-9,CASSFSQGNTIYF,TGTGCCAGCAGCTTTTCACAGGGAAACACCATATATTTT